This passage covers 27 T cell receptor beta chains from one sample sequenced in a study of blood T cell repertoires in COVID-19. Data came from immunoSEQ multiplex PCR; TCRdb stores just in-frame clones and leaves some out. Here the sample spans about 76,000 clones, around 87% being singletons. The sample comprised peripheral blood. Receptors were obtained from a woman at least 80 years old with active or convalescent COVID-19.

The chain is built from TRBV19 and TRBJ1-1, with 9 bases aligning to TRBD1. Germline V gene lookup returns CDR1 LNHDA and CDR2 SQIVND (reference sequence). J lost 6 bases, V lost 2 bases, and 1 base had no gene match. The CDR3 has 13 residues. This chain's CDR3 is CASSINRGPEAFF. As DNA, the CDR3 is TGTGCCAGTAGTATAAACAGGGGGCCTGAAGCTTTCTTT. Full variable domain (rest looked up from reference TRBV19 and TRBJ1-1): DGGITQSPKYLFRKEGQNVTLSCEQNLNHDAMYWYRQDPGQGLRLIYYSQIVNDFQKGDIAEGYSVSREKKESFPLTVTSAQKNPTAFYLCASSINRGPEAFFGQGTRLTVV.

CDR3 sequence reads: CASSTGTGLRNTIYF. As DNA, the CDR3 is TGTGCCAGCAGTACCGGGACAGGGTTACGGAACACCATATATTTT. The rearrangement links TRBV6-4 to TRBJ1-3; 9 nucleotides match TRBD1. V shed 5 bases, J shed 7 bases, and the junction held 9 bases outside the gene matches. CDR1 and CDR2 (germline): MRHNA, SNTAGT. The CDR3 extends over 15 amino acids.

CDR3 sequence reads: CASSFGSGRANEKLFF. The CDR3 DNA reads TGTGCCAGCAGCTTCGGTTCCGGCAGGGCGAATGAAAAACTGTTTTTT. This rearrangement joins TRBV5-5 to TRBJ1-4; maybe TRBD1 (5 bases). This CDR3 region has 16 residues. V was shortened by 2 bases and J by 5 bases, with 16 bases between the two germline ends. CDR1 and CDR2 (germline): SGHKS, YYEKEE (reference sequence). Full variable domain (rest looked up from reference TRBV5-5 and TRBJ1-4): DAGVTQSPTHLIKTRGQQVTLRCSPISGHKSVSWYQQVLGQGPQFIFQYYEKEERGRGNFPDRFSARQFPNYSSELNVNALLLGDSALYLCASSFGSGRANEKLFFGSGTQLSVL.

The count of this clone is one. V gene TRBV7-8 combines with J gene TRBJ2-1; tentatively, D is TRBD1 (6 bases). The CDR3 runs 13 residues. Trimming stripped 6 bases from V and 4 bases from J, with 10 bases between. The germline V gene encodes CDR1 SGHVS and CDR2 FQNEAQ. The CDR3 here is CASRQGQYNEQFF. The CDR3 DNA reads TGTGCCAGCAGACAAGGACAGTACAATGAGCAGTTCTTC.

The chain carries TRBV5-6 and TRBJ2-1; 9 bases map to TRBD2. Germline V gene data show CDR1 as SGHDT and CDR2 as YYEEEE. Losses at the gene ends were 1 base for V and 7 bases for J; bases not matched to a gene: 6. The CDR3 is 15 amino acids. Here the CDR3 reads CASSLYGGGANEQFF. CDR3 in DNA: TGTGCCAGCAGCTTGTACGGCGGGGGGGCAAATGAGCAGTTCTTC. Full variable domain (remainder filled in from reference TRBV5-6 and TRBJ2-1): DAGVTQSPTHLIKTRGQQVTLRCSPKSGHDTVSWYQQALGQGPQFIFQYYEEEERQRGNFPDRFSGHQFPNYSSELNVNALLLGDSALYLCASSLYGGGANEQFFGPGTRLTVL.

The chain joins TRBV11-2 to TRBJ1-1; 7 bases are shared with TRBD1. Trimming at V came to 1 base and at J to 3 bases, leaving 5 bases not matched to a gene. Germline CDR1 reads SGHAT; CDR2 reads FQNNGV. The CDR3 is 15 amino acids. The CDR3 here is CASSLVVRGHTEAFF. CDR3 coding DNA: TGTGCCAGCAGCTTAGTAGTAAGGGGGCACACTGAAGCTTTCTTT.

The CDR3 loop reads CASKPLFTAPLHF. CDR3 DNA sequence: TGTGCCAGCAAGCCGCTCTTCACCGCACCCCTCCACTTT. J is TRBJ1-6 and V is TRBV6-5, with no clear D. V was shortened by 7 bases and J by 11 bases, with 15 bases between the two germline ends. Germline V gene sequence: CDR1 MNHEY, CDR2 SVGAGI. CDR3 length equals 13 residues.

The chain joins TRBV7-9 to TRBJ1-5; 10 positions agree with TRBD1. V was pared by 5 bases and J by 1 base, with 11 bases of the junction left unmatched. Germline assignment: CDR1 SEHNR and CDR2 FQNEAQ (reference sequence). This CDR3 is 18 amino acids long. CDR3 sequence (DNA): TGTGCCAGCAGCGGCCCCGGGACAGGGGCAGGAAGCAATCAGCCCCAGCATTTT. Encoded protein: CASSGPGTGAGSNQPQHF.

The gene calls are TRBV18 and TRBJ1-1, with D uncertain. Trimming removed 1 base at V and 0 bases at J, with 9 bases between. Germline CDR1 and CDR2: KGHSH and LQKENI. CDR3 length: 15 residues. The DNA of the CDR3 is TGTGCCAGCTCACCACTTCGAGAGATGAACACTGAAGCTTTCTTT. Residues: CASSPLREMNTEAFF.

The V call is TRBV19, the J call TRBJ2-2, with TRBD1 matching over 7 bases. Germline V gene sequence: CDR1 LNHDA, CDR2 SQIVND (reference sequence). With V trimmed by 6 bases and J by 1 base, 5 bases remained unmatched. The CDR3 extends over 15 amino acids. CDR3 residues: CASSARQGNTGELFF. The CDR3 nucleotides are TGTGCCAGTAGCGCTAGACAGGGGAACACCGGGGAGCTGTTTTTT.

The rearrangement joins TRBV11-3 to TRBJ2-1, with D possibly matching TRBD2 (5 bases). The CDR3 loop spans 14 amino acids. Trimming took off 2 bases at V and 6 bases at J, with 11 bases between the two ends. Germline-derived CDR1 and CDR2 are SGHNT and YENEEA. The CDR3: CASSLSGEGNEQFF. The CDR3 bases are TGTGCCAGCAGCTTAAGCGGCGAGGGCAATGAGCAGTTCTTC.

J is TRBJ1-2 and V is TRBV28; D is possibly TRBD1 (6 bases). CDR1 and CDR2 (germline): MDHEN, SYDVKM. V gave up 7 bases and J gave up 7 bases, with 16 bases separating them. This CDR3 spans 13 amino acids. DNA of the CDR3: TGTGCCAGCACTTATACAGGGATTGCTGGCTACACCTTC. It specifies CASTYTGIAGYTF.

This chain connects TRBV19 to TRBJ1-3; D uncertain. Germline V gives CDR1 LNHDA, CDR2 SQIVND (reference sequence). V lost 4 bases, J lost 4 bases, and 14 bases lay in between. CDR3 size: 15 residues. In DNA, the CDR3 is TGTGCCAGTAGTACCAGAGGCGGCCCAGGAAACACCATATATTTT. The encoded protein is CASSTRGGPGNTIYF.

The CDR3 here is CASSYRAGTEAFF. CDR3 bases: TGTGCCAGCAGTTACCGAGCAGGGACTGAAGCTTTCTTT. This sequence joins TRBV6-5 and TRBJ1-1; D perhaps matches TRBD1 (5 bases). Per germline, CDR1 MNHEY and CDR2 SVGAGI. Trimming pared 2 bases from V and 5 bases from J, leaving 9 bases between. The CDR3 spans 13 residues.

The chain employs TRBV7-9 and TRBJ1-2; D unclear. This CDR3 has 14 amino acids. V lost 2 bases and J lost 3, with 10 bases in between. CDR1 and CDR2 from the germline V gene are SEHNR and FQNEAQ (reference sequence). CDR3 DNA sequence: TGTGCCAGCAGCTTATTTCCAGAATACTATGGCTACACCTTC. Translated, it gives CASSLFPEYYGYTF.

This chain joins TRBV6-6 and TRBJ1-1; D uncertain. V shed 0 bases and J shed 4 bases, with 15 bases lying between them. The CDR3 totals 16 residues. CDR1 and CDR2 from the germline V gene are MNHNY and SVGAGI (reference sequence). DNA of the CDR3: TGTGCCAGCAGTTACTCGGCATCACGGGCGGGCACTGAAGCTTTCTTT. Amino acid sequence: CASSYSASRAGTEAFF.

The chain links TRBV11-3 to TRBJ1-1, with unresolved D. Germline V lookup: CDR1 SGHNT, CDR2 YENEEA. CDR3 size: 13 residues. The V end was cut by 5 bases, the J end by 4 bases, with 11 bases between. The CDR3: CASSLEGSTEAFF. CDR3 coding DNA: TGTGCCAGCAGCCTCGAGGGTAGCACTGAAGCTTTCTTT.

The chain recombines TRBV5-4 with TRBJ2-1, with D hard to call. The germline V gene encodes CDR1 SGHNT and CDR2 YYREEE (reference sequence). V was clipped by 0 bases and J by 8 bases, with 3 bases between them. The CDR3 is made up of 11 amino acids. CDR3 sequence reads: CASSLAYEQFF. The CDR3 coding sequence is TGTGCCAGCAGCTTGGCCTATGAGCAGTTCTTC.

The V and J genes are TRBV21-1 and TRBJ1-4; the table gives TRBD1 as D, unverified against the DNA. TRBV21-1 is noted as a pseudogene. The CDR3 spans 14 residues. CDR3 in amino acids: CASSKGTKDEKLFF. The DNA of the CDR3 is TGTGCCAGCAGCAAAGGGACAAAAGATGAAAAACTGTTTTTT.

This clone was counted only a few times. The CDR3 bases are TGTGCCAGCAGTTTAAATTGGGCAGCACCCCTCCACTTT. Its protein is CASSLNWAAPLHF. This chain links TRBV27 with TRBJ1-6; no reliable D call. Germline V gives CDR1 MNHEY, CDR2 SMNVEV (reference sequence). Trimming shortened V by 2 bases and J by 11 bases, and 10 bases separated the two germline ends. The CDR3 loop spans 13 amino acids.

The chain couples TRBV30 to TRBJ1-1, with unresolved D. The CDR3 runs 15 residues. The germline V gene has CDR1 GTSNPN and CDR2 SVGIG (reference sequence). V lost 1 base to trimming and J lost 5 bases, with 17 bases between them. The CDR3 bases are TGTGCCTGGAGTGCCGGCGGCGGCGCGGGGACTGAAGCTTTCTTT. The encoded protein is CAWSAGGGAGTEAFF.

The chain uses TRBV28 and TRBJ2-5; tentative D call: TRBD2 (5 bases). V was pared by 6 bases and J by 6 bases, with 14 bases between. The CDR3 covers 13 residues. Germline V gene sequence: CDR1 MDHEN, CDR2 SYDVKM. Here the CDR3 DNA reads TGTGCCAGCAGCTCGGGATTCGTAAAGACCCAGTACTTC. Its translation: CASSSGFVKTQYF.

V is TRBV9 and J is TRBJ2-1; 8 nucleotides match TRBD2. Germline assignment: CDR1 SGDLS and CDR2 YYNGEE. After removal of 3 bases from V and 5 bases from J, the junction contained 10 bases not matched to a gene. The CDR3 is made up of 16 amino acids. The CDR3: CASSGLLAEPHNEQFF. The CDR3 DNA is TGTGCCAGCAGCGGACTACTAGCGGAGCCCCACAATGAGCAGTTCTTC.

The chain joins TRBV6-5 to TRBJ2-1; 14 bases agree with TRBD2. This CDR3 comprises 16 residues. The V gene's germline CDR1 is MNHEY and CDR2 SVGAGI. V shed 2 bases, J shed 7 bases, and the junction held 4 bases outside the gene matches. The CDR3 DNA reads TGTGCCAGCAGTTACCGGACTAGCGGGGGGAGAAATGAGCAGTTCTTC. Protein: CASSYRTSGGRNEQFF.

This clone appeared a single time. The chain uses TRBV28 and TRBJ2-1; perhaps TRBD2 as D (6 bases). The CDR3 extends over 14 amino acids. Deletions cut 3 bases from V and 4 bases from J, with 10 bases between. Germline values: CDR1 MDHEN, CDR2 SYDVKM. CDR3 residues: CASSFPGGYNEQFF. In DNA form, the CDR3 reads TGTGCCAGCAGTTTCCCCGGGGGATACAATGAGCAGTTCTTC.

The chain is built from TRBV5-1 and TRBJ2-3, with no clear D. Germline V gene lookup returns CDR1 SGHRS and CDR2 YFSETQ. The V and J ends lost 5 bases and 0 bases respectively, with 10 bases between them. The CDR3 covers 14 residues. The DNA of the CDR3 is TGCGCCAGCAGACCCCAGGCTAGCACAGATACGCAGTATTTT. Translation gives CASRPQASTDTQYF.

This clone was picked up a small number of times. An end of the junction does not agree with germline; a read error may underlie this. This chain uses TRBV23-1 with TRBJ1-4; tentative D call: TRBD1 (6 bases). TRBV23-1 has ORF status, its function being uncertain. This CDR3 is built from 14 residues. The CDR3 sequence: CASNKTGSSGKTVF. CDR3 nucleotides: TGCGCCAGCAATAAAACAGGGTCTTCGGGAAAAACTGTTTTT.